This T cell receptor (beta chain) emerged from a study of T cell responses to AZD1222 COVID-19 vaccine. Only in-frame clones appear in the TCRdb table, and some are missing; sequencing was by immunoSEQ multiplex PCR. The sample records 140,000 to 150,000 clones, just under 95% being singletons. The sequencing used peripheral blood, collected after recovery from COVID-19. The sequence was collected from an adult who had recovered from COVID-19.

The CDR3 nucleotides read TGTGCCAGCAGAATCGGACGGCTCTATGGCTACACCTTC. It encodes CASRIGRLYGYTF. The chain uses TRBV6-5 and TRBJ1-2, with D unresolved. In germline, CDR1 is MNHEY, CDR2 SVGAGI. V lost 6 bases and J 4 bases, leaving 12 bases between the germline ends. The CDR3 covers 13 residues.